This T cell receptor (beta chain) was profiled in a study of neurological immune-mediated disorders. Findings and limits, study-wide: The highest TCR clonal expansion occurred in HTLV-1-associated myelopathy; multiple sclerosis fell below healthy controls.

TCRdb reanalysed the 5' RACE reads using MiXCR and keeps one entry per CDR3 protein. The sample has under 80,000 distinct CDR3 sequences; around 5.5% are singletons. This clonotype was detected many times. Antigen specificity is unknown. Germline and junction disagree at one end, which may indicate a read error. The source is a woman aged 30 to 39 with multiple sclerosis. The material sequenced was PBMCs.

The CDR3 sequence is CASSWTGGSNQPQNF. The CDR3 region has the DNA TGCGCCAGCAGCTGGACAGGGGGCAGCAATCAGCCCCAGAATTTT. The chain carries TRBV5-1 and TRBJ1-5, with 11 nucleotides matching TRBD1. Germline loops: CDR1 SGHRS, CDR2 YFSETQ. CDR3 length equals 15 residues.